These 16 T cell receptor beta chains came from one sample sequenced in a study of blood T cell repertoires in COVID-19 (TCRdb year 2020). Libraries were built with the immunoSEQ multiplex PCR assay. Entries here come from immuneACCESS through TCRdb and include only in-frame sequences with V and J called. Some clones fail to appear in such tables; in the studies checked, an unresolved V gene covers under half of the shortfall, and the cause of the remainder is unknown. The sample contains 410,000 or so clones, about 88% of them found a single time. The ten largest clones take up about 1.4% of the sample. Sequencing input: peripheral blood. The receptors originated from a middle-aged woman with COVID-19, enrolled during active disease.

This chain connects TRBV3-1 (or the pseudogene TRBV3-2) to TRBJ2-2; no definite D call. The CDR3 runs 12 residues. Trimming cost V 7 bases and J 8 bases, with 11 bases left between them. The germline gives CDR1 LGHDT, CDR2 YNNKEL (reference sequence). Here the CDR3 DNA reads TGTGCCAGCACCATAGATCTAGGGGAGCTGTTTTTT. This gives the protein CASTIDLGELFF.

The rearrangement uses TRBV18 and TRBJ1-1, with TRBD1 identical over 9 bases. CDR1 and CDR2 from the germline V gene are KGHSH and LQKENI. Germline trimming cut 3 bases from V and 10 bases from J; bases unmatched to any gene: 6. The CDR3 loop spans 13 amino acids. This CDR3 reads CASSPPGQGIAFF. CDR3 bases: TGTGCCAGCTCACCCCCGGGACAGGGTATAGCTTTCTTT.

The chain has TRBV25-1 and TRBJ1-5; possible D gene TRBD1, 5 bases. Germline CDR1 is MGHDK and CDR2 is SYGVNS. The CDR3 is made up of 16 amino acids. Deletions cut 9 bases from V and 2 bases from J, with 20 bases between. CDR3 protein: CASTSDTGSGNQPQHF. The CDR3, as DNA: TGTGCCAGTACCTCGGACACCGGATCCGGCAATCAGCCCCAGCATTTT.

This clone was seen only once. The genes are TRBV13 and TRBJ2-7; 11 bases map to TRBD2. This CDR3 has 15 amino acids. Germline-derived CDR1 and CDR2 are PRHDT and FYEKMQ (reference sequence). The junction had 8 bases not matched to a gene; V was cut back by 5 bases and J by 5 bases. CDR3 in DNA: TGTGCCAGCAGCGTACTGGTAGCGGGAGGGAACGAGCAGTACTTC. The encoded protein is CASSVLVAGGNEQYF.

The count of this clone is one. The J gene is TRBJ1-6, the V gene TRBV27, with 10 bases identical to TRBD1. This CDR3 is built from 17 residues. V shed 0 bases and J 5 bases; nucleotides not matched to a gene: 4. Germline-derived CDR1 and CDR2 are MNHEY and SMNVEV (reference sequence). CDR3 protein: CASSLSRQGANNSPLHF. CDR3 bases: TGTGCCAGCAGTTTATCGCGACAGGGGGCAAATAATTCACCCCTCCACTTT.

The chain uses TRBV20-1 and TRBJ1-5; D ambiguous. With 6 bases removed from V and 1 base from J, the gap between germline ends came to 10 bases. The CDR3 has 13 amino acids. The germline V gene encodes CDR1 DFQATT and CDR2 SNEGSKA (reference sequence). As DNA, the CDR3 is TGCAGTGCCAGTCCACAGAGCAATCAGCCCCAGCATTTT. Its translation: CSASPQSNQPQHF.

The chain recombines TRBV3-1 (or the pseudogene TRBV3-2) with TRBJ2-7, with 7 bases fitting TRBD1. CDR3 length: 15 residues. The V and J ends lost 6 bases and 3 bases, in that order; junction bases with no gene match: 11. CDR1 is LGHDT, CDR2 YNNKEL, per germline (reference sequence). The CDR3 DNA follows: TGTGCCAGCAGTCACCGCTGGACAGGCCTCTACGAGCAGTACTTC. Encoded protein: CASSHRWTGLYEQYF.

The rearrangement links TRBV7-9 to TRBJ2-1, with D unresolved. This CDR3 has 11 residues. The V end was cut by 5 bases, the J end by 7 bases, with 6 bases between. Germline V gene lookup returns CDR1 SEHNR and CDR2 FQNEAQ (reference sequence). The CDR3 DNA reads TGTGCCAGCAGCCAGATGAATGAGCAGTTCTTC. The encoded protein is CASSQMNEQFF.

V usage is TRBV4-3 and J usage is TRBJ2-6; D is undetermined. The CDR3 runs to 17 residues. Germline V gives CDR1 LGHNA, CDR2 YSLEER. V shed 0 bases and J shed 2 bases, with 11 bases lying between them. CDR3 amino acids: CASSQEWQIPGANVLTF. For the CDR3, the DNA is TGCGCCAGCAGCCAAGAGTGGCAGATCCCTGGGGCCAACGTCCTGACTTTC.

V usage is TRBV6-1 and J usage is TRBJ1-2; D is possibly TRBD1 (5 bases). V lost 2 bases and J lost 5, with 12 bases in between. Germline V CDR1 and CDR2: MNHNS, SASEGT. CDR3 length: 14 residues. The CDR3 coding sequence is TGTGCCAGCAGTGAAATAGGGGCAGGATATGGCTACACCTTC. The encoded protein is CASSEIGAGYGYTF.

The chain is built from TRBV11-1 and TRBJ1-1; 7 bases are shared with TRBD1. V dropped 3 bases and J dropped 4; count of bases not matched to a gene: 8. CDR1 and CDR2 from the germline V gene are SGHAT and FQDESV (reference sequence). The CDR3 runs to 15 residues. CDR3 coding DNA: TGTGCCAGCAGCTTCGTCAAGGGGGCGGCCACTGAAGCTTTCTTT. This sequence encodes CASSFVKGAATEAFF.

V is TRBV7-8 and J is TRBJ1-3, with D perhaps TRBD1 (5 bases). Germline V gene data show CDR1 as SGHVS and CDR2 as FQNEAQ. The CDR3 covers 15 residues. V was cut by 1 base and J by 4 bases, with 11 bases left in between. The CDR3 DNA follows: TGTGCCAGCAGCTTAGGGGGGACTTTCGGAAACACCATATATTTT. It codes for CASSLGGTFGNTIYF.

The J gene is TRBJ1-3, the V gene TRBV10-3; 7 bases are a match to TRBD1. The CDR3 contains 15 residues. Germline assignment: CDR1 ENHRY and CDR2 SYGVKD. Trimming removed 5 bases from V and 2 bases from J; junction bases left unmatched: 6. The CDR3 here is CAISPTGLAGNTIYF. The DNA of the CDR3 is TGTGCCATCAGTCCGACAGGGTTGGCTGGAAACACCATATATTTT.

The chain couples TRBV9 to TRBJ2-2; TRBD2 is a possible D gene (5 bases). The CDR3 is 14 residues long. Per germline, CDR1 SGDLS and CDR2 YYNGEE. V was shortened by 4 bases and J by 4 bases, with 11 bases between the two germline ends. The CDR3 loop is CASSTRTATGELFF. Written as DNA, the CDR3 is TGTGCCAGCAGCACCCGGACTGCCACCGGGGAGCTGTTTTTT.

The chain couples TRBV5-1 to TRBJ2-5; D perhaps matches TRBD2 (6 bases). Germline CDR1 reads SGHRS; CDR2 reads YFSETQ. CDR3 size: 15 residues. Trimming took 2 bases from V and 5 from J, leaving 16 bases between them. The CDR3 DNA reads as TGCGCCAGCAGCTTTGGGTTGGAGGGAGGTGAGACCCAGTACTTC. Translation: CASSFGLEGGETQYF.

The chain recombines TRBV7-3 with TRBJ1-1; perhaps TRBD1 as D (5 bases). CDR1 SGHTA and CDR2 FQGTGA come from the germline V gene. With 5 bases removed from V and 5 bases from J, the gap between germline ends came to 15 bases. The CDR3 is 14 amino acids. This CDR3 reads CASSPSSGGTEAFF. For the CDR3, the DNA is TGTGCCAGCAGCCCGAGTTCGGGGGGTACTGAAGCTTTCTTT.